These 14 T cell receptor beta chains originate from one sample sequenced in a study of blood T cells in healthy people across ages. The use of a sample-barcoded 5' primer and a J-beta primer mix characterized a second PCR of roughly 7 to 11 cycles. Each CDR3 protein gets one entry after TCRdb re-called the 5' RACE reads with MiXCR. Altogether about 750,000 distinct CDR3 sequences are present, 53% being singletons, with the ten largest covering around 40%. Sequencing input: blood. The receptors stem from a man of 80 years or more in good health.

V gene TRBV5-1 combines with J gene TRBJ2-7; 7 bases align to TRBD2. The CDR3 contains 15 residues. Germline V gene data show CDR1 as SGHRS and CDR2 as YFSETQ. With 4 bases clipped from V and 3 bases from J, the junction kept 10 bases outside the gene matches. The CDR3, as DNA: TGCGCCAGCAGCACCACAGGTCCTAGCGGCTACGAGCAGTACTTC. Translated: CASSTTGPSGYEQYF.

This chain links TRBV12-3 or TRBV12-4 with TRBJ1-5, with D possibly matching TRBD1 (5 bases). V was trimmed by 3 bases and J by 7 bases, leaving 13 bases between them. The CDR3 loop spans 14 amino acids. DNA for the CDR3: TGTGCCAGCAGTTTTGGTCAAGGGGAGCAGCCCCAGCATTTT. Translated: CASSFGQGEQPQHF.

This clonotype was counted a few times. The chain recombines TRBV13 with TRBJ1-6, with 9 bases lining up with TRBD1. The germline V gene has CDR1 PRHDT and CDR2 FYEKMQ (reference sequence). This CDR3 contains 15 residues. Losses at the gene ends were 0 bases for V and 10 bases for J; bases not matched to a gene: 4. In nucleotides, the CDR3 is TGTGCCAGCAGCTTAGGACAGGGGGCTAAATCACCCCTCCACTTT. It is translated as CASSLGQGAKSPLHF.

V and J are TRBV7-9 and TRBJ2-7; tentative D call: TRBD2 (5 bases). V was cut by 4 bases and J by 4 bases, with 17 bases left in between. Germline V gene sequence: CDR1 SEHNR, CDR2 FQNEAQ (reference sequence). CDR3 length: 15 residues. The CDR3 loop reads CASSSGKGMGYEQYF. The CDR3 DNA sequence: TGTGCCAGCAGCTCCGGGAAGGGAATGGGTTACGAGCAGTACTTC.

CDR3: CASSFAGGLGYGYTF. CDR3 coding DNA: TGTGCCAGCAGTTTTGCCGGGGGACTAGGCTATGGCTACACCTTC. The chain employs TRBV27 and TRBJ1-2; tentatively, D is TRBD1 (5 bases). V gave up 3 bases and J gave up 4 bases, with 15 bases separating them. In germline, CDR1 is MNHEY, CDR2 SMNVEV (reference sequence). The CDR3 sequence is 15 residues long.

The rearrangement links TRBV3-1 to TRBJ2-6, with no clear D. V was trimmed by 5 bases and J by 0 bases, leaving 11 bases between them. CDR1 LGHDT and CDR2 YNNKEL come from the germline V gene (reference sequence). CDR3 size: 16 residues. CDR3 coding DNA: TGTGCCAGCAGCTCCCGACGGTACTCTGGGGCCAACGTCCTGACTTTC. Amino acids: CASSSRRYSGANVLTF.

The chain recombines TRBV5-1 with TRBJ2-5, with TRBD1 matching 10 bases. The germline CDR1 and CDR2 sequences are SGHRS and YFSETQ. Trimming took 4 bases from V and 5 from J; bases not matched to a gene: 5. This CDR3 comprises 14 residues. The CDR3 DNA reads as TGCGCCAGCAGCCATGGACAGGGGGTTGAGACCCAGTACTTC. This sequence encodes CASSHGQGVETQYF.

This chain links TRBV29-1 with TRBJ1-2, with D perhaps TRBD1 (5 bases). This CDR3 region has 13 residues. The V gene lost 1 base and the J gene lost 3 bases, with 9 bases spanning the gap. CDR1 is SQVTM and CDR2 is ANQGSEA in the germline V gene. The CDR3 reads CSVEGVGHYGYTF. In DNA, the CDR3 is TGCAGCGTTGAAGGAGTGGGGCACTATGGCTACACCTTC.

This chain connects TRBV20-1 to TRBJ2-1; 10 nucleotides align to TRBD2. The CDR3 totals 15 residues. V lost 3 bases, J lost 6 bases, and 8 bases stayed unmatched. The germline V gene has CDR1 DFQATT and CDR2 SNEGSKA (reference sequence). CDR3 DNA: TGCAGTGCTAGTCCCTTAGCGGGAGGTGGCAATGAGCAGTTCTTC. This sequence encodes CSASPLAGGGNEQFF.

This clonotype was found a few times. This chain joins TRBV29-1 and TRBJ2-7, with D uncertain. Germline V gene sequence: CDR1 SQVTM, CDR2 ANQGSEA. The CDR3 totals 11 residues. V dropped 7 bases and J dropped 4 bases, with 11 bases sitting between them. The CDR3 DNA reads as TGCAGCGCCGACGGCGGTTACGAGCAGTACTTC. Translated, it gives CSADGGYEQYF.

CDR3 protein: CASSLTVQVSYNEQFF. The CDR3 DNA reads as TGTGCCAGCAGCCTTACAGTTCAGGTTTCCTACAATGAGCAGTTCTTC. The V gene is TRBV7-9, the J gene TRBJ2-1, with D hard to call. Trimming took off 5 bases at V and 1 base at J, with 15 bases between the two ends. The CDR3 is 16 residues long. CDR1 and CDR2 (germline): SEHNR, FQNEAQ (reference sequence).

Details on this clonotype: Compared with germline, one end of the junction differs, possibly owing to a read error. The chain has TRBV5-1 and TRBJ2-7, with D perhaps matching TRBD1 (7 bases). This CDR3 region has 16 residues. Germline loops: CDR1 SGHRS, CDR2 YFSETQ. CDR3 region: CASSTGGQPSSYEQYF. Here the CDR3 DNA reads TGCGCCAGCAGCACCGGGGGACAGCCAAGCTCCTATGAGCAGTACTTC.

The chain carries TRBV6-6 and TRBJ2-7; TRBD1 matches at 9 bases. The CDR3 contains 13 residues. The J segment lost 5 bases and the V segment lost 6 bases, leaving 5 bases of the junction unmatched. Germline CDR1 and CDR2: MNHNY and SVGAGI (reference sequence). CDR3 DNA: TGTGCCAGCAGGAGGACAGGGGAGGACGAGCAGTACTTC. Its translation: CASRRTGEDEQYF.

The rearrangement links TRBV5-1 to TRBJ2-2; 7 bases map to TRBD1. The V segment lost 4 bases and the J segment 7 bases; nucleotides outside the gene matches: 4. This CDR3 spans 13 amino acids. The germline CDR1 and CDR2 sequences are SGHRS and YFSETQ. CDR3 protein: CASSGTVDGELFF. The DNA of the CDR3 is TGCGCCAGCAGCGGGACAGTAGACGGGGAGCTGTTTTTT.